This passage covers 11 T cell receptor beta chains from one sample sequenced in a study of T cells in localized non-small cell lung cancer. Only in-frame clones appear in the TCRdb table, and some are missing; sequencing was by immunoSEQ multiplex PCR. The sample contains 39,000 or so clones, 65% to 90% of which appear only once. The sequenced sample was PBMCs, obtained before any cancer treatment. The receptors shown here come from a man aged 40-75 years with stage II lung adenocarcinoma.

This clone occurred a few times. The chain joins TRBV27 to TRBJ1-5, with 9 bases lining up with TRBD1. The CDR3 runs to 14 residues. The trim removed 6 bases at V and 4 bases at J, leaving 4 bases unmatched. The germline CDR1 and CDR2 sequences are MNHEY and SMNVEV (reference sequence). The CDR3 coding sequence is TGTGCCAGCAGCCTGACAGGGGGTAATCAGCCCCAGCATTTT. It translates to CASSLTGGNQPQHF.

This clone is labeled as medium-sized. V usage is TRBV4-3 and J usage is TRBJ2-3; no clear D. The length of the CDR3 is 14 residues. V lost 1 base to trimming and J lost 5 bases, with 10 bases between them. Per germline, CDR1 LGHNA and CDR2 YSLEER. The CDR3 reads CASSQASTGDTQYF. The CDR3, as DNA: TGCGCCAGCAGCCAAGCGTCGACCGGAGATACGCAGTATTTT.

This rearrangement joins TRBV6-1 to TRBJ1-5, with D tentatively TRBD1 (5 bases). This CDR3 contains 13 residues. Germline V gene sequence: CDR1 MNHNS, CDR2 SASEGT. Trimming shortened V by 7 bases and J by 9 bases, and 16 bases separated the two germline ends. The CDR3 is CASMDPGIRPQHF. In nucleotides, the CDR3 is TGTGCCAGCATGGATCCAGGGATTCGGCCCCAGCATTTT.

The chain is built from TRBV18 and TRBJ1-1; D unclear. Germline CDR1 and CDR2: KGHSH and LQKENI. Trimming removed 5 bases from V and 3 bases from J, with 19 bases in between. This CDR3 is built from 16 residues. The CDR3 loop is CASSRSAPQSDTEAFF. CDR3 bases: TGTGCCAGCTCAAGGTCTGCACCTCAAAGTGACACTGAAGCTTTCTTT.

Written as DNA, the CDR3 is TGTGCCAGCAGGACCGGGACATTCACCTACGAGCAGTACTTC. It yields the protein CASRTGTFTYEQYF. V usage is TRBV27 and J usage is TRBJ2-7, with D possibly being TRBD1 (6 bases). The germline CDR1 and CDR2 sequences are MNHEY and SMNVEV (reference sequence). V lost 6 bases and J 2 bases, leaving 14 bases between the germline ends. The CDR3 spans 14 residues.

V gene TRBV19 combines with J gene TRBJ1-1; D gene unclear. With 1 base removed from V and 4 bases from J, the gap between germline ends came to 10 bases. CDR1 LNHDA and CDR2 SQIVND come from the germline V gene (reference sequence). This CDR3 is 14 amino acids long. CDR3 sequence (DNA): TGTGCCAGTAGTATAGTACTAAGCTCCACTGAAGCTTTCTTT. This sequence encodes CASSIVLSSTEAFF.

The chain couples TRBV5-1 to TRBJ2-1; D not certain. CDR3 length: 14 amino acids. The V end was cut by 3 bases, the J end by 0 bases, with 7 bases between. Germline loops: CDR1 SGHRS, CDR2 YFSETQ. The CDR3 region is CASSWMSSYNEQFF. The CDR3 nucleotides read TGCGCCAGCAGCTGGATGAGCTCCTACAATGAGCAGTTCTTC. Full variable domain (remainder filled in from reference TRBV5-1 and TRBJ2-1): KAGVTQTPRYLIKTRGQQVTLSCSPISGHRSVSWYQQTPGQGLQFLFEYFSETQRNKGNFPGRFSGRQFSNSRSEMNVSTLELGDSALYLCASSWMSSYNEQFFGPGTRLTVL.

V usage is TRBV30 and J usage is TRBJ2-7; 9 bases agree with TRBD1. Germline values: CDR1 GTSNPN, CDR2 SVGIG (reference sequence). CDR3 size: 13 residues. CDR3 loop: CARGTGNSYEQYF. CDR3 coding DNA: TGTGCTCGAGGGACAGGGAATTCCTACGAGCAGTACTTC.

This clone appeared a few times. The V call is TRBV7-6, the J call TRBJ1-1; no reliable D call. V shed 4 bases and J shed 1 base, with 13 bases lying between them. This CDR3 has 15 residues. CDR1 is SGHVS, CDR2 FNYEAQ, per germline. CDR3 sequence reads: CASSSPIGRNTEAFF. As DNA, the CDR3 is TGTGCCAGCAGCTCCCCCATAGGGAGGAACACTGAAGCTTTCTTT.

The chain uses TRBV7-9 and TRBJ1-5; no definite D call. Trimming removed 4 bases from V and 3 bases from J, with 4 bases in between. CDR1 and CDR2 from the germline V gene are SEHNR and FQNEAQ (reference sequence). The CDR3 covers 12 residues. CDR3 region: CASSSTNQPQHF. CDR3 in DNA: TGTGCCAGCAGCTCTACCAATCAGCCCCAGCATTTT.

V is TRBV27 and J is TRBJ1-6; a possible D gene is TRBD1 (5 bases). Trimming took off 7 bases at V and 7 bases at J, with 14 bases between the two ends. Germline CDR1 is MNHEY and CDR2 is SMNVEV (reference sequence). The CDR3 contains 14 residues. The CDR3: CASTDGALNSPLHF. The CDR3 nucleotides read TGTGCCAGCACCGACGGGGCCCTAAATTCACCCCTCCACTTT.